Following are 18 T cell receptor beta chains from one sample sequenced in a study of radiotherapy plus CTLA-4 blockade in lung cancer. Here immunoSEQ multiplex PCR was the method, and the copy in TCRdb shows in-frame clones only, minus some. The table includes roughly 120,000 clones, approximately 80% detected once. The sequencing here drew on peripheral blood, taken from a patient treated with radiotherapy plus ipilimumab. Source of these receptors: a human donor with non-small cell lung cancer who had a partial response to radiotherapy plus ipilimumab.

The rearrangement uses TRBV28 and TRBJ1-2; D is ambiguous. Trimming stripped 10 bases from V and 8 bases from J, with 23 bases between. The CDR3 length is 14 residues. Germline V CDR1 and CDR2: MDHEN, SYDVKM. CDR3 protein: CAIRNLRLGAGYTF. The CDR3 DNA reads TGTGCCATCAGGAACCTTCGACTGGGTGCCGGCTACACCTTC.

The chain uses TRBV2 and TRBJ2-7; D ambiguous. The germline V gene encodes CDR1 SNHLY and CDR2 FYNNEI. V shed 4 bases and J shed 6 bases, with 7 bases lying between them. This CDR3 is built from 11 residues. This chain's CDR3 is CASSGLGEQYF. The CDR3 bases are TGTGCCAGCAGTGGACTCGGCGAGCAGTACTTC.

The CDR3 here is CASSKGLAEYEQYV. For the CDR3, the DNA is TGTGCCAGCAGCAAGGGACTAGCGGAATACGAGCAGTACGTC. The J gene is TRBJ2-7, the V gene TRBV27, with 11 bases matching TRBD2. Per the germline V gene, CDR1 is MNHEY and CDR2 is SMNVEV (reference sequence). V lost 6 bases, J lost 4 bases, and 5 bases stayed unmatched. The CDR3 runs to 14 residues.

CDR3 coding DNA: TGTGCCAGCAGCTTAGCGCTTCCAGCGGGAGTTGATGATGAGCAGTTCTTC. Its translation: CASSLALPAGVDDEQFF. V is TRBV7-9 and J is TRBJ2-1; 8 positions match TRBD2. The V gene end was trimmed by 0 bases and the J gene end by 8 bases; junction bases not matched to a gene: 12. The CDR3 is made up of 17 amino acids. Germline CDR1 SEHNR, CDR2 FQNEAQ (reference sequence).

The rearrangement links TRBV19 to TRBJ2-5; TRBD2 matches 11 bases. The CDR3 runs 16 residues. The junction had 11 bases not matched to a gene; V was cut back by 5 bases and J by 6 bases. The germline CDR1 and CDR2 sequences are LNHDA and SQIVND (reference sequence). CDR3 in DNA: TGTGCCAGTAGTCCAGGTCATAGCGGGAGGGCCCAGACCCAGTACTTC. Amino acid sequence: CASSPGHSGRAQTQYF.

The chain joins TRBV4-1 to TRBJ2-5; 7 bases are a match to TRBD2. The germline CDR1 and CDR2 sequences are MGHRA and YSYEKL. This CDR3 comprises 16 residues. V shed 4 bases and J 2 bases; nucleotides not matched to a gene: 10. In DNA, the CDR3 is TGCGCCAGCAGCCCCCTCAAGGGAGGGAGGCAAGAGACCCAGTACTTC. This sequence encodes CASSPLKGGRQETQYF.

The rearrangement joins TRBV7-3 to TRBJ2-3; 7 bases match TRBD1. V dropped 5 bases and J dropped 9; count of bases not matched to a gene: 8. Germline V gives CDR1 SGHTA, CDR2 FQGTGA. CDR3 length: 13 residues. CDR3 sequence: CASSPQSGQTQYF. In DNA form, the CDR3 reads TGTGCCAGCAGCCCCCAGTCGGGACAGACGCAGTATTTT. The complete variable domain, with remaining parts taken from reference TRBV7-3 and TRBJ2-3, reads GAGVSQTPSNKVTEKGKYVELRCDPISGHTALYWYRQSLGQGPEFLIYFQGTGAADDSGLPNDRFFAVRPEGSVSTLKIQRTERGDSAVYLCASSPQSGQTQYFGPGTRLTVL.

The chain recombines TRBV10-3 with TRBJ2-7; D is possibly TRBD1 (5 bases). The CDR3 has 12 residues. From germline, CDR1 is ENHRY and CDR2 SYGVKD. V shed 5 bases and J shed 1 base, with 6 bases lying between them. CDR3 amino acids: CAISSGSYEQYV. Here the CDR3 DNA reads TGTGCCATCAGTTCAGGGTCCTACGAGCAGTACGTC.

The chain combines TRBV5-1 with TRBJ1-6; D is unresolved. The CDR3 totals 15 residues. V was clipped by 2 bases and J by 2 bases, with 8 bases between them. Looked up from germline, CDR1 is SGHRS and CDR2 is YFSETQ. CDR3 sequence: CASSLEGTYNSPLHF. The DNA of the CDR3 is TGCGCCAGCAGCTTAGAGGGTACCTATAATTCACCCCTCCACTTT.

This clone was seen more than once but under ten times. This chain links TRBV5-4 with TRBJ2-5, with 8 bases fitting TRBD2. Germline V CDR1 and CDR2: SGHNT, YYREEE (reference sequence). V lost 10 bases and J lost 6; bases outside the gene matches: 14. The CDR3 covers 14 residues. The CDR3 coding sequence is TGTGCCCCCCGGGAGGGATTCCTCCAGAAGACCCAGTACTTC. Amino acids: CAPREGFLQKTQYF.

The chain recombines TRBV19 with TRBJ2-2; D perhaps matches TRBD1 (6 bases). The CDR3 has 14 residues. Germline lookup yields CDR1 LNHDA and CDR2 SQIVND (reference sequence). V lost 5 bases to trimming and J lost 7 bases, with 14 bases between them. The CDR3 sequence: CASSEQGGIGELFF. DNA of the CDR3: TGTGCCAGTAGTGAACAGGGCGGAATCGGGGAGCTGTTTTTT.

This chain connects TRBV27 to TRBJ1-1; 8 positions match TRBD1. Germline assignment: CDR1 MNHEY and CDR2 SMNVEV (reference sequence). The CDR3 runs to 14 residues. Trimming removed 7 bases from V and 4 bases from J; junction bases left unmatched: 8. The CDR3, as DNA: TGTGCCAGCATGCGGACAGGGATGGGCACTGAAGCTTTCTTT. Translation gives CASMRTGMGTEAFF.

V is TRBV28 and J is TRBJ1-6; 7 bases are shared with TRBD1. CDR1 is MDHEN, CDR2 SYDVKM, per germline. This CDR3 has 17 amino acids. V shed 2 bases, J shed 9 bases, and the junction held 13 bases outside the gene matches. CDR3 region: CASSLTRLTGDGSPLHF. The CDR3 coding sequence is TGTGCCAGCAGTTTAACGCGGCTCACAGGGGACGGTTCACCCCTCCACTTT.

In regard to this clone: Other DNA sequences in the sample encode the same CDR3. The chain combines TRBV6-6 with TRBJ2-1; TRBD2 agrees at 7 bases. The CDR3 totals 13 residues. V was clipped by 7 bases and J by 7 bases; unmatched bases: 7. CDR1 is MNHNY and CDR2 is SVGAGI in the germline V gene (reference sequence). The CDR3 protein is CASKGGSGNEQFF. Here the CDR3 DNA reads TGTGCCAGCAAAGGCGGGAGCGGAAATGAGCAGTTCTTC.

The rearrangement uses TRBV6-4 and TRBJ2-1, with D possibly matching TRBD2 (5 bases). The CDR3 has 15 amino acids. Germline CDR1 reads MRHNA; CDR2 reads SNTAGT. V lost 5 bases and J lost 6, with 17 bases in between. DNA for the CDR3: TGTGCCAGCAGTAGAAACGAGGGAATCGGCAATGAGCAGTTCTTC. Protein product: CASSRNEGIGNEQFF.

The V call is TRBV19, the J call TRBJ1-5, with D unclear. The CDR3 runs 13 residues. V lost 7 bases and J lost 6, with 13 bases in between. CDR1 and CDR2 from the germline V gene are LNHDA and SQIVND (reference sequence). DNA of the CDR3: TGTGCCAGTACAAGCCAGGCTGGTCAGCCCCAGCATTTT. This codes for CASTSQAGQPQHF.

V gene TRBV5-4 combines with J gene TRBJ1-3; D unresolved. The length of the CDR3 is 15 residues. Germline CDR1 SGHNT, CDR2 YYREEE (reference sequence). Trimming took off 0 bases at V and 0 bases at J, with 7 bases between the two ends. CDR3 sequence: CASSLDSRSGNTIYF. The CDR3 DNA follows: TGTGCCAGCAGCTTGGACAGCCGCTCTGGAAACACCATATATTTT.

This clone was seen a handful of times. CDR3 nucleotides: TGTGCCAGCAGTCAGGACAGGGGGGACCAAGAGACCCAGTACTTC. Its translation: CASSQDRGDQETQYF. The chain links TRBV2 to TRBJ2-5, with 10 bases aligning to TRBD1. The CDR3 sequence is 15 residues long. The J segment lost 0 bases and the V segment lost 5 bases, leaving 3 bases of the junction unmatched. CDR1 is SNHLY and CDR2 is FYNNEI in the germline V gene. Using reference TRBV2 and TRBJ2-5 for the parts outside the CDR3, the full variable domain is EPEVTQTPSHQVTQMGQEVILRCVPISNHLYFYWYRQILGQKVEFLVSFYNNEISEKSEIFDDQFSVERPDGSNFTLKIRSTKLEDSAMYFCASSQDRGDQETQYFGPGTRLLVL.